The rows below give T cell receptor beta chains drawn from one sample of a study of T cells after posttransplantation cyclophosphamide. TCRdb's table, derived via immunoSEQ multiplex PCR, lists solely in-frame clones and lacks some. The repertoire holds some 4,300 clones, with around 55% as singletons. Sample: memory CD8+ T cells sorted from blood. These receptors all stem from a woman aged 60-70 years in good health, CMV-negative, and a related stem cell transplant donor. Both conserved end residues are part of each CDR3. The order of the fields is CDR3 protein, V gene, D gene, J gene. D genes are given only for firm matches.

CASSQGASMSDEQFF TRBV14 . TRBJ2-1
CASEQTLSGANVLTF TRBV6-4 . TRBJ2-6
CASSYVVGGGGAHNEQFF TRBV5-1 TRBD2 TRBJ2-1
CASSLLSGGTEAFF TRBV27 . TRBJ1-1
CASSPGGGYEQYF TRBV7-9 TRBD2 .
CASMPTGGFYGYTF TRBV28 TRBD1 TRBJ1-2
CASSFTGGATEAFF TRBV5-1 TRBD1 TRBJ1-1
CASSDSGTGYHEQYF TRBV5-1 TRBD1 TRBJ2-7
CASSLASGLIHYGYTF TRBV28 . TRBJ1-2
CASSFGREYEKLFF TRBV28 . TRBJ1-4
CASSPTGGSTGELFF TRBV7-3 TRBD1 TRBJ2-2
CASSTTSGAYEQYF TRBV18 TRBD2 TRBJ2-7
CASSLGGAGELFF TRBV28 TRBD2 TRBJ2-2
CASMKGTSAWETQYF TRBV7-9 TRBD2 TRBJ2-5
CASSSSPGTSSYNSPLHF TRBV7-9 . TRBJ1-6
CASSLGLAGEQYF TRBV5-4 TRBD2 TRBJ2-7
CASSSQRKGGTDTQYF TRBV9 . TRBJ2-3
CASSQLAGGPHGELFF TRBV2 TRBD2 TRBJ2-2
CASSLGAGDTEAFF TRBV13 . TRBJ1-1
CASSVRESNYEQYF TRBV27 . TRBJ2-7
CASSLRDRVNPLCSNQPQHF TRBV14 TRBD1 TRBJ1-5
CASSFSRGSYGYTF TRBV7-2 . TRBJ1-2
CASSLTGTSFFSGELFF TRBV7-9 TRBD2 TRBJ2-2
CASSTGGGSNQPQHF TRBV28 TRBD1 TRBJ1-5
CASSLRVGRPEAFF TRBV27 . TRBJ1-1
CAISESASFIHNEQFF TRBV10-3 . TRBJ2-1